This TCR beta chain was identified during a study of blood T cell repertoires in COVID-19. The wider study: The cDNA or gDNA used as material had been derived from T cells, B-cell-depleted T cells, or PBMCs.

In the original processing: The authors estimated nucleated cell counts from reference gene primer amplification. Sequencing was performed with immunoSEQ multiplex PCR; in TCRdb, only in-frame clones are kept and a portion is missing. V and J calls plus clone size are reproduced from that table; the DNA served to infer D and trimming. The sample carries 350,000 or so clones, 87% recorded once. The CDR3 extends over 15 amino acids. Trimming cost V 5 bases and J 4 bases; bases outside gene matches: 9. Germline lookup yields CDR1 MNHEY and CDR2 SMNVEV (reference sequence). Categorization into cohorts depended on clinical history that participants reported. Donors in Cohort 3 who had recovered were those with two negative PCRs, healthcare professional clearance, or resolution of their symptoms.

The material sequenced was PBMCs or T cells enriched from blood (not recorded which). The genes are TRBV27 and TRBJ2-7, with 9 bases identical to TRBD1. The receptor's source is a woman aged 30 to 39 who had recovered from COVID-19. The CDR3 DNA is TGTGCCAGCAGTCAGCCTGGGACAGGGAGATACGAGCAGTACTTC. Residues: CASSQPGTGRYEQYF.